This TCR beta chain was recovered during a study of blood T cell repertoires in COVID-19. About the study: PBMCs, B-cell-depleted T cells, or T cells were the source of the cDNA or gDNA that made up the material.

The protocol was immunoSEQ multiplex PCR, while the TCRdb copy is restricted to in-frame clones and leaves out a portion. The table lists 80,000 to 100,000 clones, roughly 80% of them singletons. Within the sample, this clone is medium-sized (0.01 to 0.1%). The V segment lost 1 base and the J segment 5 bases; nucleotides outside the gene matches: 11. This CDR3 contains 18 residues. The germline V gene encodes CDR1 LGHDT and CDR2 YNNKEL (reference sequence). Source material: peripheral blood. V gene TRBV3-1 (or the pseudogene TRBV3-2) combines with J gene TRBJ2-2, with TRBD2 matching over 9 bases. The source of this sequence is a woman in her sixties or seventies with acute or convalescent COVID-19. Here the CDR3 DNA reads TGTGCCAGCAGCCAAGTTCAGTTAGCGGGAGCGGGGACCGGGGAGCTGTTTTTT. Residues: CASSQVQLAGAGTGELFF.